Listed here are 10 T cell receptor beta chains from one sample, sequenced in a study of blood T cell repertoires in COVID-19 (dated by TCRdb to 2019 to 2021). The method behind the library was the immunoSEQ multiplex PCR assay. Imported from immuneACCESS, the table was reduced by TCRdb to in-frame sequences with V and J called. These copies leave out some clones; in studies compared against another copy, an unresolved V gene accounts for under half, and the cause of the remainder is not known. The sample table lists about 68,000 clones, about 91% of them with a count of one. The top ten clonotypes cover around 7.3% of the sample. Input material: peripheral blood. These receptors originate from a man between 40 and 49 years old with COVID-19, enrolled during active disease.

The rearrangement joins TRBV11-2 to TRBJ1-4; tentative D call: TRBD1 (5 bases). The length of the CDR3 is 17 residues. The germline V gene has CDR1 SGHAT and CDR2 FQNNGV. V lost 5 bases to trimming and J lost 7 bases, with 23 bases between them. Here the CDR3 DNA reads TGTGCCAGCAGCCCTTTTTTGGGGGGAGGGCCAGGTGAAAAACTGTTTTTT. It codes for CASSPFLGGGPGEKLFF.

The genes are TRBV5-1 and TRBJ2-1; TRBD1 matches 9 bases. The CDR3 is 16 residues long. CDR1 is SGHRS and CDR2 is YFSETQ in the germline V gene. V lost 4 bases, J lost 8 bases, and 13 bases stayed unmatched. CDR3 loop: CASSQVRDRALDEQFF. The DNA of the CDR3 is TGCGCCAGCAGCCAGGTGAGGGACAGGGCTTTGGATGAGCAGTTCTTC.

This clone showed up just once. CDR3 loop: CASSFRDRPTGELFF. The DNA of the CDR3 is TGCGCCAGCAGCTTCCGGGACAGGCCGACCGGGGAGCTGTTTTTT. V is TRBV5-1 and J is TRBJ2-2, with 8 positions matching TRBD1. Germline V gives CDR1 SGHRS, CDR2 YFSETQ. This CDR3 contains 15 residues. The V segment lost 2 bases and the J segment 5 bases; nucleotides outside the gene matches: 5.

This clone was counted a single time. This sequence joins TRBV30 and TRBJ1-2; D remains ambiguous. The V and J ends lost 2 bases and 0 bases respectively, with 10 bases between them. Germline V gene sequence: CDR1 GTSNPN, CDR2 SVGIG (reference sequence). The CDR3 contains 14 residues. The CDR3 bases are TGTGCCTGGAGTCCCCCACTTCCTAACTATGGCTACACCTTC. The encoded protein is CAWSPPLPNYGYTF. The full variable domain, rest sourced from reference TRBV30 and TRBJ1-2, is SQTIHQWPATLVQPVGSPLSLECTVEGTSNPNLYWYRQAAGRGLQLLFYSVGIGQISSEVPQNLSASRPQDRQFILSSKKLLLSDSGFYLCAWSPPLPNYGYTFGSGTRLTVV.

This chain links TRBV18 with TRBJ2-1, with TRBD2 identical over 9 bases. The CDR3 is made up of 17 amino acids. V dropped 3 bases and J dropped 6; count of bases not matched to a gene: 12. CDR1 is KGHSH and CDR2 is LQKENI in the germline V gene. Here the CDR3 DNA reads TGTGCCAGCTCACCGCCAAGCGGGGGGCGTTTCGGCAATGAGCAGTTCTTC. Translated: CASSPPSGGRFGNEQFF.

This sequence joins TRBV18 and TRBJ2-2, with a weak D call TRBD2 (6 bases). CDR1 KGHSH and CDR2 LQKENI come from the germline V gene. The CDR3 loop spans 15 amino acids. Deletions cut 3 bases from V and 3 bases from J, with 11 bases between. Here the CDR3 DNA reads TGTGCCAGCTCACCCCGGACGGGGGACACCGGGGAGCTGTTTTTT. Its protein product is CASSPRTGDTGELFF.

The rearrangement links TRBV2 to TRBJ1-1; D is uncertain. In germline, CDR1 is SNHLY, CDR2 FYNNEI. Trimming shortened V by 0 bases and J by 6 bases, and 5 bases separated the two germline ends. The CDR3 is 12 amino acids. The CDR3 DNA reads TGTGCCAGCAGTGAAGCGGGCTCTGAAGCTTTCTTT. This codes for CASSEAGSEAFF.

This chain links TRBV19 with TRBJ1-3, with a tentative D call TRBD1 (5 bases). Trimming removed 5 bases from V and 4 bases from J, with 15 bases in between. CDR1 LNHDA and CDR2 SQIVND come from the germline V gene (reference sequence). CDR3 length equals 15 residues. CDR3 region: CASSLAQGDGNTIYF. In DNA, the CDR3 is TGTGCCAGTAGTTTGGCGCAGGGCGACGGAAACACCATATATTTT.

This clone has only one observation. The chain recombines TRBV7-3 with TRBJ2-7; possibly TRBD1 for D (6 bases). V was shortened by 4 bases and J by 10 bases, with 17 bases between the two germline ends. The CDR3 has 13 amino acids. Looked up from germline, CDR1 is SGHTA and CDR2 is FQGTGA. CDR3 protein: CASSSGTRNPQYF. The DNA of the CDR3 is TGTGCCAGCAGCTCCGGGACAAGGAACCCTCAGTACTTC.

The V and J genes are TRBV6-5 and TRBJ1-2; D might be TRBD1 (5 bases). The CDR3 has 12 amino acids. In germline, CDR1 is MNHEY, CDR2 SVGAGI. Trimming shortened V by 4 bases and J by 8 bases, and 11 bases separated the two germline ends. CDR3 nucleotides: TGTGCCAGCAGTTCCAGGGAAGAAGGCTACACCTTC. This gives the protein CASSSREEGYTF.